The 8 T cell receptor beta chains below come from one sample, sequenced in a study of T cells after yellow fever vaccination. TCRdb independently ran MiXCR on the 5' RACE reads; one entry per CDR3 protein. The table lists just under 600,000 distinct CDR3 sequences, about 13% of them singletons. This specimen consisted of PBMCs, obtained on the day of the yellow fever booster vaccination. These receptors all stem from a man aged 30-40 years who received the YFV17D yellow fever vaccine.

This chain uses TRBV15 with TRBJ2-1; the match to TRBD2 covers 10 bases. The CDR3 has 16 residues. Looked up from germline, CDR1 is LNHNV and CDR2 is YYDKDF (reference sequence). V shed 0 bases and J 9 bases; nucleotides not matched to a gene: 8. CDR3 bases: TGTGCCACCAGCAGAGATTGGGCTAGCGGGAGTTTTGAGCAGTTCTTC. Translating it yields CATSRDWASGSFEQFF. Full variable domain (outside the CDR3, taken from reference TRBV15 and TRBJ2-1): DAMVIQNPRYQVTQFGKPVTLSCSQTLNHNVMYWYQQKSSQAPKLLFHYYDKDFNNEADTPDNFQSRRPNTSFCFLDIRSPGLGDTAMYLCATSRDWASGSFEQFFGPGTRLTVL.

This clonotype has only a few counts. The CDR3 DNA reads as TGCGCCAGCAGCTTTTCCTTTTGGGGGAGCACGACAGATACGCAGTATTTT. Translated: CASSFSFWGSTTDTQYF. This chain connects TRBV5-1 to TRBJ2-3; D tentatively reads TRBD1 or TRBD2 (5 bases each). V was pared by 2 bases and J by 3 bases, with 19 bases between. CDR1 and CDR2 from the germline V gene are SGHRS and YFSETQ. The CDR3 is made up of 17 amino acids.

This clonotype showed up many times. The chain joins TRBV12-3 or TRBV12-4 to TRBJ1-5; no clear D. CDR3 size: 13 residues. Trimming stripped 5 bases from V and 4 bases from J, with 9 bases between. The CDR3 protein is CASSGGINQPQHF. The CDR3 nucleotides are TGTGCCAGCAGTGGAGGGATTAATCAGCCCCAGCATTTT.

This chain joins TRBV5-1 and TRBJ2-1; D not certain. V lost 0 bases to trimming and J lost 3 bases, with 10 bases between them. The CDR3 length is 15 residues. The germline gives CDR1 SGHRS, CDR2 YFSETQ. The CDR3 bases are TGCGCCAGCAGCTTGGCCACAAGTTTCTACAATGAGCAGTTCTTC. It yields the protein CASSLATSFYNEQFF.

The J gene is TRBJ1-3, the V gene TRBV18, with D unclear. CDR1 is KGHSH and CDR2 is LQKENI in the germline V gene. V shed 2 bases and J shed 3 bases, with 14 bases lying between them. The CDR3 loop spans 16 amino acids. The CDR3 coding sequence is TGTGCCAGCTCACCAGACGGCGGCGGTAATGGAAACACCATATATTTT. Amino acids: CASSPDGGGNGNTIYF.

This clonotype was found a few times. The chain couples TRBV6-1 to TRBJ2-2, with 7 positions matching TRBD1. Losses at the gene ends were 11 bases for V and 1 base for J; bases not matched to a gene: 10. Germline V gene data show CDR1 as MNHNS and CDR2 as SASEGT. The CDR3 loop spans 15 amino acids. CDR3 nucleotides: TGTGCCGGCCCGGCAGGACAGGAGAACACCGGGGAGCTGTTTTTT. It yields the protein CAGPAGQENTGELFF.

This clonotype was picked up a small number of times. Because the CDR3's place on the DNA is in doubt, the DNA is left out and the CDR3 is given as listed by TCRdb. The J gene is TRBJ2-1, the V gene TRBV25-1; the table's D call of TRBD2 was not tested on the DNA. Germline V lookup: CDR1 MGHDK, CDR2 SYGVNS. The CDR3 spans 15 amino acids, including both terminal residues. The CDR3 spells CASSSSGVAYNEQFF.

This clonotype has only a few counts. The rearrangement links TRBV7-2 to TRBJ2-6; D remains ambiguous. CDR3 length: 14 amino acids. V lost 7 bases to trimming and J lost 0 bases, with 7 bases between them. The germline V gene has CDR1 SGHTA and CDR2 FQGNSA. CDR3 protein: CASTPNSGANVLTF. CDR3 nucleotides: TGTGCCAGCACTCCCAACTCTGGGGCCAACGTCCTGACTTTC.